The rows below give T cell receptor beta chains drawn from one sample of a study of human T cells and chemical hapten exposure. From the RACE reads, TCRdb called clonotypes with MiXCR, one entry per CDR3 protein. The sample has roughly 250,000 distinct CDR3 sequences; about 8.1% are singletons. Source: whole blood, taken in connection with sensitization to the hapten diphenylcyclopropenone (DPC). The source is a woman in her thirties or forties with alopecia areata. Some clones in this sample may be carry-over from other donors' samples. The conserved cysteine and the conserved F or W are not part of the CDR3 here. Only part of the rows carry a size: once, few, many, or a class if the clone is expanded.

12,TRBV7-9,many,ASSPHGGADTQY
11,TRBV6-4,NA,ASSPERGDTQY
14,TRBV5-6,few,ASSLQGIPSNNEQF
10,TRBV10-3,once,AIGQGAREQY
10,TRBV20-1,NA,SASRGTGELF
9,TRBV6-2/TRBV6-3,many,ASTHRFEQY
13,TRBV20-1,NA,SARPPGGNQETQY
12,TRBV6-5,few,ASSQTALNTEAF
12,TRBV5-5,few,ASSFQTGPYGYT
13,TRBV3-1,few,ASSQGAGAVYEQY
16,TRBV10-3,many,AISDSPGQGNMNTEAF
12,TRBV27,many,ASKLAGGKYEQY
17,TRBV7-9,many,ASSSPTSGRHSSTDTQY
14,TRBV3-1,once,ASSLGLAQLGNEQF
12,TRBV20-1,NA,SARDRRRTGELF
11,TRBV20-1,few,SAPRAGYNEQF
12,TRBV20-1,few,SAPPGGRADTQY
9,TRBV6-5,NA,ASSWHFEQF
14,TRBV7-6,many,ASSLVASGRTDTQY
12,TRBV11-2,NA,ASSLVRQGNEQF
15,TRBV21-1,NA,ASSKGLMGAGANVLT
14,TRBV28,NA,ASGGTRGGGTDTQY
13,TRBV15,NA,ATSREGTSSYEQY
13,TRBV9,many,ASSVGGLGSGELF
11,TRBV18,NA,AISPMSTDTQY
12,TRBV5-1,few,ASSLERGRAPLH
14,TRBV5-1,many,ASSFNPAGSTDTQY
10,TRBV12-3/TRBV12-4,few,ASSFAGAEAF
12,TRBV30,NA,AWSKAGGTGELF
13,TRBV7-2,few,ASSLAAGANYGYT
12,TRBV28,many,ASSPWTKGDEQF
11,TRBV5-1,NA,ASSLGREQPQH
14,TRBV20-1,few,SARAPGLGSYNEQF
10,TRBV10-3,few,AISSRDTEAF
11,TRBV20-1,NA,SANRDLAYEQY
13,TRBV27,few,ASSLLAGATYEQY
14,TRBV29-1,few,SVDVGLFGTNYGYT
14,TRBV5-1,few,ASSSPSGQRGNEQF
12,TRBV7-2,few,ASSLDRGDKKLF
11,TRBV12-3/TRBV12-4,few,ASRGGTVREAF
13,TRBV7-2,NA,ASSLIRESNQPQH
12,TRBV12-3/TRBV12-4,few,ASSSEIPNTEAF